This TCR beta chain was retrieved from a study of T cells in Graves' hyperthyroidism and ophthalmopathy. Together with thyroid ultrasound, orbital computed tomography, serum thyroxine and TRAb, clinical symptoms were used for diagnoses. The length of the CDR3 is 13 residues. Trimming took off 7 bases at V and 7 bases at J, with 14 bases between the two ends. In germline, CDR1 is LNHDA, CDR2 SQIVND (reference sequence). The TCR beta CDR3 regions underwent amplification using RNA transcripts as the source. A set of HTBI primers served as the primers for a first-round RT-PCR of the TCR CDR3. In TCRdb, the multiplex PCR reads were re-called with MiXCR into one record per CDR3 protein. The repertoire includes around 440,000 distinct CDR3 sequences, approximately 14% of them detected once, and just under 8% sits in the top ten.

The TCR was taken from a woman under 30 with Graves' hyperthyroidism. Sequenced: blood. The rearrangement uses TRBV19 and TRBJ1-5; TRBD1 might be the D (5 bases). The CDR3 spells CASTFRDGQPQHF. The CDR3 DNA sequence: TGTGCCAGTACTTTCAGGGACGGACAGCCCCAGCATTTT.